What follows are 16 T cell receptor beta chains derived from one specimen sequenced in a study of human T cells and chemical hapten exposure. Time point of the sample: pre-sensitization, week 0. Stated treatment: therapeutic diphenylcyclopropenone sensitization with weekly scalp DPC. TCRdb passed the RACE reads through MiXCR, listing each CDR3 protein once. The sample has 150,000 to 200,000 distinct CDR3 sequences, roughly 30% seen once; the top ten hold roughly 3%. The starting material was whole blood, obtained in connection with sensitization to the hapten diphenylcyclopropenone (DPC). The receptors originated from a woman in her 30s with alopecia areata. Some clones in this sample may be carry-over from other donors' samples.

This chain joins TRBV7-3 and TRBJ1-4; D gene uncertain. The CDR3 has 13 amino acids. Germline V lookup: CDR1 SGHTA, CDR2 FQGTGA. V was clipped by 0 bases and J by 5 bases, with 4 bases between them. For the CDR3, the DNA is TGTGCCAGCAGCTTAACGGCAAATGAAAAACTGTTTTTT. Its protein product is CASSLTANEKLFF.

In regard to this clonotype: Its ends do not fully match the called genes, so a read error is possible. V usage is TRBV7-2 and J usage is TRBJ1-1; 7 nucleotides agree with TRBD1. The CDR3 sequence is 14 residues long. In germline, CDR1 is SGHTA, CDR2 FQGNSA. CDR3 DNA: TGTGCCAACAGCTTAAGACAGGGGAACACTGAAGCTTTCTTT. Protein: CANSLRQGNTEAFF.

The chain couples TRBV7-2 to TRBJ2-1; D is uncertain. Between the trimmed V and J ends, which lost 2 bases and 8 bases, there was a span of 19 bases. The CDR3 length is 16 residues. Germline CDR1 SGHTA, CDR2 FQGNSA. The CDR3 bases are TGTGCCAGCAGCTTAACTTTATCGCAGATTCCCCATGAGCAGTTCTTC. Its protein is CASSLTLSQIPHEQFF.

The chain combines TRBV29-1 with TRBJ2-5; D unresolved. The length of the CDR3 is 12 residues. V was cut by 1 base and J by 0 bases, with 3 bases left in between. The germline V gene has CDR1 SQVTM and CDR2 ANQGSEA. CDR3 sequence (DNA): TGCAGCGTTGAAGGAAACCAAGAGACCCAGTACTTC. It encodes CSVEGNQETQYF.

The rearrangement links TRBV28 to TRBJ2-7; 9 bases line up with TRBD2. V lost 2 bases and J lost 0; bases outside the gene matches: 2. This CDR3 has 15 amino acids. Germline V gene sequence: CDR1 MDHEN, CDR2 SYDVKM. The CDR3 nucleotides are TGTGCCAGCAGTTTACCTAGCGGGGACTCCTACGAGCAGTACTTC. Its protein is CASSLPSGDSYEQYF.

This chain uses TRBV28 with TRBJ2-1, with 7 bases aligning to TRBD2. This CDR3 region has 12 residues. V lost 5 bases, J lost 11 bases, and 6 bases stayed unmatched. CDR1 is MDHEN, CDR2 SYDVKM, per germline. The CDR3 nucleotides are TGTGCCAGCAGTCTCCGGGGGGTTCAGCAGTTCTTC. Amino acids: CASSLRGVQQFF.

V gene TRBV24-1 combines with J gene TRBJ2-1; TRBD1 might be the D (5 bases). Per the germline V gene, CDR1 is KGHDR and CDR2 is SFDVKD. V lost 3 bases to trimming and J lost 2 bases, with 13 bases between them. The CDR3 runs 16 residues. CDR3 bases: TGTGCCACCAGTGATAGCAGTAGGGGAACCTACAATGAGCAGTTCTTC. It specifies CATSDSSRGTYNEQFF.

As regards this clonotype: An end of the junction differs from the germline gene, which may be a read error. J is TRBJ1-5 and V is TRBV7-9; TRBD1 matches at 8 bases. This CDR3 contains 15 residues. Germline CDR1 and CDR2: SEHNR and FQNEAQ (reference sequence). CDR3 in amino acids: CASSLGGQANQPQHF. The DNA of the CDR3 is TGTGCCAGCAGCTTAGGGGGACAGGCCAATCAGCCACAGCATTTT.

This clonotype was observed a handful of times. This rearrangement joins TRBV20-1 to TRBJ2-7; no clear D gene. V was shortened by 2 bases and J by 0 bases, with 14 bases between the two germline ends. There are 15 residues in the CDR3. Germline CDR1 and CDR2: DFQATT and SNEGSKA (reference sequence). Here the CDR3 DNA reads TGCAGTGCTAGAACCCGGGCACCCAGCTCCTACGAGCAGTACTTC. Protein sequence: CSARTRAPSSYEQYF.

The rearrangement links TRBV6-1 to TRBJ1-2; D unclear. Per the germline V gene, CDR1 is MNHNS and CDR2 is SASEGT. This CDR3 is built from 13 residues. Trimming stripped 5 bases from V and 6 bases from J, with 13 bases between. CDR3 nucleotides: TGTGCCAGCAGTTTGACGGTGAATGATGGCTACACCTTC. As protein: CASSLTVNDGYTF.

This chain connects TRBV4-2 to TRBJ2-1; D possibly uses TRBD1 or TRBD2 (5 bases each). Germline lookup yields CDR1 LGHNA and CDR2 YNFKEQ. V lost 0 bases and J 15 bases, leaving 21 bases between the germline ends. This CDR3 is 15 amino acids long. The CDR3 region is CASSQESGPDPKPFF. The CDR3 region has the DNA TGTGCCAGCAGCCAAGAGTCGGGACCAGACCCCAAGCCGTTCTTC.

The sample holds a few counts of this clonotype. The chain employs TRBV9 and TRBJ1-1; a possible D gene is TRBD1 (6 bases). Trimming pared 4 bases from V and 5 bases from J, leaving 18 bases between. Germline V gives CDR1 SGDLS, CDR2 YYNGEE. This CDR3 is 15 amino acids long. CDR3 nucleotides: TGTGCCAGCAGCTCTCGGGACACGGGAAGGACTGAAGCTTTCTTT. It specifies CASSSRDTGRTEAFF.

The CDR3 reads CASRRQGESYEQYF. The CDR3 DNA follows: TGTGCCAGCAGACGACAGGGGGAAAGCTACGAGCAGTACTTC. The chain combines TRBV6-5 with TRBJ2-7; TRBD1 matches 9 bases. The CDR3 sequence is 14 residues long. In germline, CDR1 is MNHEY, CDR2 SVGAGI. V lost 6 bases, J lost 3 bases, and 6 bases stayed unmatched.

This clonotype was detected many times. The V gene is TRBV28, the J gene TRBJ2-7; 9 nucleotides align to TRBD1. The length of the CDR3 is 13 residues. Germline V gives CDR1 MDHEN, CDR2 SYDVKM. V gave up 6 bases and J gave up 3 bases; unmatched junction bases: 3. The CDR3 loop is CASSPGQGYEQYF. The CDR3 DNA follows: TGTGCCAGCAGCCCGGGACAGGGCTACGAGCAGTACTTC.

This clonotype has more than one count but fewer than ten. This chain connects TRBV28 to TRBJ1-4; D remains unclear. With 5 bases removed from V and 7 bases from J, the gap between germline ends came to 17 bases. Germline values: CDR1 MDHEN, CDR2 SYDVKM. This CDR3 region has 15 residues. The CDR3 region is CASSRQQGSGEKLFF. CDR3 bases: TGTGCCAGCAGTCGACAACAAGGGTCGGGTGAAAAACTGTTTTTT.

This clonotype was recorded a few times. This rearrangement joins TRBV20-1 to TRBJ2-7, with 7 nucleotides matching TRBD1. The germline V gene encodes CDR1 DFQATT and CDR2 SNEGSKA (reference sequence). The CDR3 has 13 amino acids. J gave up 6 bases and V 0 bases, and 5 bases lay outside the gene matches. The CDR3 nucleotides read TGCAGTGCTAGAGATCCAAGGGACAGCGAGCAGTACTTC. This gives the protein CSARDPRDSEQYF.